The present T cell receptor beta chain was sequenced within a study of T cell repertoires in cytomegalovirus infection. One entry per CDR3 protein, called by TCRdb with MiXCR from the reads. The sample gives hundreds of thousands of distinct CDR3 sequences, around 24% of which show up once; 7% to 9% is in the top ten. Points on this clonotype: Antigen unknown.

General observations from the study: In two of eight donors, the top clonotype was HLA-C-restricted CMV-specific.

The CDR3 length is 17 residues. Germline lookup yields CDR1 SGDLS and CDR2 YYNGEE. The V end was cut by 0 bases, the J end by 2 bases, with 14 bases between. The TCR was taken from a human donor in good health (CMV status not recorded). Some clones in this sample may be carry-over from other donors' samples. V gene TRBV9 combines with J gene TRBJ2-2; D might be TRBD2 (7 bases). Sequencing input: CD8+ T cells from PBMCs. The CDR3: CASSVEPGGGNTGELFF. The CDR3 bases are TGTGCCAGCAGCGTAGAACCGGGGGGCGGTAACACCGGGGAGCTGTTTTTT.